Listed here are 32 T cell receptor beta chains from one sample, sequenced in a study of blood T cells in healthy people across ages. A sample-barcoded 5' primer and a J-beta primer mix were used in a second PCR of about 6 to 11 cycles. TCRdb ran MiXCR on the 5' RACE reads and lists one entry per CDR3 protein. The table shows 1.5 million to 1.9 million distinct CDR3 sequences, with roughly 43% occurring only once. What was sequenced was blood. Receptors originate from a woman between 18 and 29 years old in good health.

The chain has TRBV5-4 and TRBJ2-7, with 9 nucleotides matching TRBD1. Germline V lookup: CDR1 SGHNT, CDR2 YYREEE (reference sequence). The CDR3 has 14 amino acids. With V trimmed by 2 bases and J by 4 bases, 4 bases remained unmatched. As DNA, the CDR3 is TGTGCCAGCAGCTTACAGGGGGCCCAGTACGAGCAGTACTTC. Residues: CASSLQGAQYEQYF.

Turning to this clonotype: One end of the junction fails to match germline, which may point to a read error. This chain uses TRBV7-2 with TRBJ2-4, with D perhaps being TRBD1 or TRBD2 (5 bases each). The CDR3 covers 17 residues. Per the germline V gene, CDR1 is SGHTA and CDR2 is FQGNSA. CDR3 sequence: CASSYRGAGTGKDIQYF. The CDR3, as DNA: TGTGCCAGCAGCTACCGAGGGGCAGGGACGGGCAAAGACATTCAGTACTTC.

The chain couples TRBV7-7 to TRBJ2-1, with D maybe TRBD2 (5 bases). The CDR3 sequence is 17 residues long. V was trimmed by 5 bases and J by 0 bases, leaving 17 bases between them. CDR1 SSHAT and CDR2 FNYEAQ come from the germline V gene (reference sequence). Here the CDR3 reads CASSNNPSLSSYNEQFF. As DNA, the CDR3 is TGTGCCAGCAGCAATAATCCTAGCCTCAGCTCCTACAATGAGCAGTTCTTC.

This clonotype was picked up a small number of times. This chain joins TRBV5-1 and TRBJ2-7, with D perhaps TRBD1 (5 bases). The CDR3 has 19 amino acids. The V gene's germline CDR1 is SGHRS and CDR2 YFSETQ. V lost 2 bases, J lost 3 bases, and 27 bases lay in between. This CDR3 reads CASSFLGPGGTGPNYEQYF. DNA for the CDR3: TGCGCCAGCAGCTTCTTGGGGCCAGGCGGCACAGGTCCAAACTACGAGCAGTACTTC.

The genes are TRBV5-5 and TRBJ2-5; a weak D match, TRBD1 (6 bases). The assigned J gene may be wrong: the sequence end matches TRBJ2-7 better. This CDR3 has 15 residues. Germline V gene data show CDR1 as SGHKS and CDR2 as YYEKEE (reference sequence). The CDR3 sequence: CASSLWQGLGYEQYF. In DNA, the CDR3 is TGTGCCAGCAGCTTGTGGCAGGGGCTTGGGTACGAGCAGTACTTC.

This clonotype was observed a few times. This chain links TRBV10-3 with TRBJ2-5; D not certain. From germline, CDR1 is ENHRY and CDR2 SYGVKD. This CDR3 spans 15 amino acids. Trimming removed 3 bases at V and 4 bases at J, with 15 bases between. Written as DNA, the CDR3 is TGTGCCATCAGTGATCAGTCGCAGTCCCCAGAGACCCAGTACTTC. As protein: CAISDQSQSPETQYF.

The rearrangement uses TRBV4-1 and TRBJ2-2; D call uncertain. This CDR3 spans 15 amino acids. The germline CDR1 and CDR2 sequences are MGHRA and YSYEKL. Deletions cut 6 bases from V and 6 bases from J, with 17 bases between. CDR3 amino acids: CASRSQFGYPGELFF. In DNA form, the CDR3 reads TGCGCCAGCAGGTCACAATTTGGGTATCCCGGGGAGCTGTTTTTT.

This chain links TRBV20-1 with TRBJ1-2, with D perhaps TRBD1 (6 bases). Trimming shortened V by 5 bases and J by 0 bases, and 13 bases separated the two germline ends. The CDR3 is 14 residues long. Germline values: CDR1 DFQATT, CDR2 SNEGSKA (reference sequence). The CDR3 DNA sequence: TGCAGTGCTGGGTCGGGGGCCACTAACTATGGCTACACCTTC. Protein product: CSAGSGATNYGYTF.

The chain joins TRBV2 to TRBJ1-6; TRBD1 might be the D (5 bases). Trimming shortened V by 7 bases and J by 7 bases, and 14 bases separated the two germline ends. Germline CDR1 is SNHLY and CDR2 is FYNNEI. CDR3 length: 14 residues. CDR3 residues: CASKTTDWNSPLHF. CDR3 DNA sequence: TGTGCCAGCAAAACGACAGATTGGAATTCACCCCTCCACTTT.

This chain uses TRBV3-1 with TRBJ2-3; 7 bases are a match to TRBD2. The CDR3 is 16 residues long. Germline CDR1 reads LGHDT; CDR2 reads YNNKEL (reference sequence). The trim removed 4 bases at V and 6 bases at J, leaving 13 bases unmatched. The CDR3 sequence is CASSLLRRGTGDTQYF. The CDR3 DNA reads as TGTGCCAGCAGCCTTCTCAGGCGGGGGACTGGGGATACGCAGTATTTT.

The chain is built from TRBV24-1 and TRBJ2-1; 9 nucleotides match TRBD2. This CDR3 spans 16 amino acids. The trim removed 7 bases at V and 2 bases at J, leaving 8 bases unmatched. Germline V gene sequence: CDR1 KGHDR, CDR2 SFDVKD. CDR3 DNA sequence: TGTGCCACCAGCCGGGCAGCGGGAGGAGCCTACAATGAGCAGTTCTTC. This sequence encodes CATSRAAGGAYNEQFF.

This clonotype was counted a few times. V is TRBV20-1 and J is TRBJ2-1, with D perhaps TRBD1 (6 bases). Trimming removed 2 bases from V and 4 bases from J, with 12 bases in between. Germline assignment: CDR1 DFQATT and CDR2 SNEGSKA (reference sequence). CDR3 size: 14 residues. The chain's CDR3 is CSARRGSDYNEQFF. Written as DNA, the CDR3 is TGCAGTGCTAGAAGGGGGTCGGATTACAATGAGCAGTTCTTC.

There are a few counts of this clonotype. V usage is TRBV20-1 and J usage is TRBJ1-5; 8 bases align to TRBD1. The J segment lost 3 bases and the V segment lost 0 bases, leaving 7 bases of the junction unmatched. Germline V gene sequence: CDR1 DFQATT, CDR2 SNEGSKA (reference sequence). The CDR3 spans 16 residues. The CDR3 DNA is TGCAGTGCTAGAGAAGGCCAGGGGGCTTTCAATCAGCCCCAGCATTTT. It codes for CSAREGQGAFNQPQHF.

This clonotype has more than one count but fewer than ten. The chain joins TRBV7-3 to TRBJ2-3, with D perhaps TRBD2 (6 bases). From germline, CDR1 is SGHTA and CDR2 FQGTGA. The CDR3 sequence is 17 residues long. Trimming removed 1 base at V and 2 bases at J, with 16 bases between. CDR3 residues: CASSLNARTTHTDTQYF. The CDR3 nucleotides read TGTGCCAGCAGCTTAAATGCGAGGACTACACACACAGATACGCAGTATTTT.

This clonotype was counted only a few times. The rearrangement uses TRBV11-3 and TRBJ2-5; tentatively, D is TRBD1 (6 bases). Trimming pared 4 bases from V and 3 bases from J, leaving 9 bases between. CDR1 and CDR2 (germline): SGHNT, YENEEA. The CDR3 covers 13 residues. The CDR3, as DNA: TGTGCCAGCAGCTCCAACAGGGAAGAGACCCAGTACTTC. This encodes CASSSNREETQYF.

This rearrangement joins TRBV9 to TRBJ2-1; 8 positions match TRBD2. Germline CDR1 reads SGDLS; CDR2 reads YYNGEE. The CDR3 length is 15 residues. V lost 0 bases and J lost 4; bases outside the gene matches: 3. The CDR3: CASSVGLATYNEQFF. The CDR3 DNA sequence: TGTGCCAGCAGCGTAGGACTAGCGACATACAATGAGCAGTTCTTC.

This clonotype came up a few times. The genes are TRBV29-1 and TRBJ1-2; 7 positions agree with TRBD1. Germline V gene data show CDR1 as SQVTM and CDR2 as ANQGSEA. This CDR3 has 13 residues. Germline trimming cut 2 bases from V and 5 bases from J; bases unmatched to any gene: 5. The CDR3 reads CSVEHRGKYGYTF. CDR3 bases: TGCAGCGTTGAACACAGGGGCAAGTATGGCTACACCTTC. The whole variable domain, remainder taken from reference TRBV29-1 and TRBJ1-2, is SAVISQKPSRDICQRGTSLTIQCQVDSQVTMMFWYRQQPGQSLTLIATANQGSEATYESGFVIDKFPISRPNLTFSTLTVSNMSPEDSSIYLCSVEHRGKYGYTFGSGTRLTVV.

J is TRBJ2-7 and V is TRBV20-1; 7 bases match TRBD1. Trimming at V came to 2 bases and at J to 4 bases, leaving 2 bases not matched to a gene. The CDR3 runs 12 residues. The germline V gene encodes CDR1 DFQATT and CDR2 SNEGSKA (reference sequence). CDR3 in amino acids: CSARTTGYEQYF. DNA of the CDR3: TGCAGTGCTAGAACGACAGGGTACGAGCAGTACTTC.

Of note for this clonotype: A much larger clone differs from this one at a single base, so this may be a read error. In nucleotides, the CDR3 is TGTGCCAGCAGAACTGACAGACTAGCGGCAGATACGCAGTATTTT. This translates into CASRTDRLAADTQYF. This chain connects TRBV27 to TRBJ2-3, with 9 bases identical to TRBD2. The germline V gene has CDR1 MNHEY and CDR2 SMNVEV (reference sequence). The CDR3 length is 15 residues. The V gene end was trimmed by 6 bases and the J gene end by 4 bases; junction bases not matched to a gene: 8.

This clonotype was detected once. The CDR3 nucleotides read TGTGCCAGCAGTGAACAGGGGGCGGCTAGCAATCAGCCCCAGCATTTT. Translated, it gives CASSEQGAASNQPQHF. This chain connects TRBV2 to TRBJ1-5, with 8 bases matching TRBD1. Germline loops: CDR1 SNHLY, CDR2 FYNNEI. The CDR3 spans 16 residues. The ends lost 2 bases at V and 0 bases at J; junction bases unmatched: 3. The complete variable domain, with remaining parts taken from reference TRBV2 and TRBJ1-5, reads EPEVTQTPSHQVTQMGQEVILRCVPISNHLYFYWYRQILGQKVEFLVSFYNNEISEKSEIFDDQFSVERPDGSNFTLKIRSTKLEDSAMYFCASSEQGAASNQPQHFGDGTRLSIL.

The genes are TRBV20-1 and TRBJ2-7; 9 nucleotides align to TRBD1. After removal of 6 bases from V and 0 bases from J, the junction contained 6 bases not matched to a gene. The CDR3 spans 14 residues. Germline V CDR1 and CDR2: DFQATT, SNEGSKA (reference sequence). CDR3 loop: CSAGGTGSSYEQYF. The CDR3 bases are TGCAGTGCCGGAGGGACAGGGTCCTCCTACGAGCAGTACTTC.

The gene calls are TRBV20-1 and TRBJ1-5; tentative D call: TRBD1 (6 bases). Germline CDR1 and CDR2: DFQATT and SNEGSKA (reference sequence). The CDR3 consists of 17 residues. Trimming removed 5 bases from V and 0 bases from J, with 20 bases in between. This chain's CDR3 is CSAPRQGTIYSNQPQHF. The DNA of the CDR3 is TGCAGTGCTCCACGGCAGGGGACTATATATAGCAATCAGCCCCAGCATTTT.

The V call is TRBV5-1, the J call TRBJ1-1, with D hard to call. V was clipped by 0 bases and J by 5 bases, with 17 bases between them. Germline CDR1 is SGHRS and CDR2 is YFSETQ. The CDR3 extends over 16 amino acids. The CDR3 sequence: CASSLERTAVGTEAFF. For the CDR3, the DNA is TGCGCCAGCAGCTTGGAACGGACCGCCGTAGGAACTGAAGCTTTCTTT.

This clonotype came up many times. The chain combines TRBV25-1 with TRBJ1-4; TRBD1 agrees at 10 bases. CDR1 and CDR2 (germline): MGHDK, SYGVNS. Losses at the gene ends were 4 bases for V and 8 bases for J; bases not matched to a gene: 4. This CDR3 has 14 residues. CDR3 protein: CASSGQGAGEKLFF. The CDR3 DNA follows: TGTGCCAGCAGTGGACAGGGGGCTGGGGAAAAACTGTTTTTT.

Turning to this clonotype: Sequence at one end of the junction differs from germline and may be a read error. The V gene is TRBV27, the J gene TRBJ1-2; D not resolved. The CDR3 extends over 13 amino acids. The germline V gene has CDR1 MNHEY and CDR2 SMNVEV (reference sequence). This CDR3 is CARSLSGGGGYTF. Written as DNA, the CDR3 is TGTGCCAGAAGTTTATCAGGAGGCGGGGGCTACACCTTC.

Comment on this clonotype: The junction departs from the called germline gene at one end, perhaps through a read error. This sequence joins TRBV18 and TRBJ1-5; D is uncertain. The CDR3 has 15 amino acids. In germline, CDR1 is KGHSH, CDR2 LQKENI. DNA of the CDR3: TGTGCCTGCTCCCGGGCGGCGAATAGCAATCAGCCCCAGCATTTT. As protein: CACSRAANSNQPQHF.

This chain links TRBV20-1 with TRBJ2-7, with 8 bases lining up with TRBD1. V lost 3 bases and J lost 2; bases outside the gene matches: 12. This CDR3 comprises 16 residues. Germline loops: CDR1 DFQATT, CDR2 SNEGSKA (reference sequence). The CDR3 bases are TGCAGTGCTAGGATGAAAAGACAGGGGCTAACCTACGAGCAGTACTTC. This translates into CSARMKRQGLTYEQYF.

Comments on this clonotype: The junction and the germline gene differ at one end; a read error may be behind it. The chain uses TRBV6-5 and TRBJ2-3; 8 bases match TRBD2. The CDR3 totals 17 residues. Germline CDR1 reads MNHEY; CDR2 reads SVGAGI. CDR3 in DNA: TGTGGCAGCAGTTCCTCTCCGGGGGGGTCCCCGGTTTATACGCAGTATTTT. The encoded protein is CGSSSSPGGSPVYTQYF.

This clonotype has more than one count but fewer than ten. The chain recombines TRBV4-3 with TRBJ2-4; possibly TRBD2 for D (5 bases). V shed 0 bases and J shed 1 base, with 13 bases lying between them. The germline gives CDR1 LGHNA, CDR2 YSLEER. The CDR3 spans 17 residues. CDR3 sequence reads: CASSQERGNRAKNIQYF. The CDR3 region has the DNA TGCGCCAGCAGCCAAGAACGAGGGAATCGTGCCAAAAACATTCAGTACTTC.

The chain uses TRBV5-1 and TRBJ2-1; D is unclear. Trimming pared 5 bases from V and 13 bases from J, leaving 22 bases between. The length of the CDR3 is 14 residues. Looked up from germline, CDR1 is SGHRS and CDR2 is YFSETQ. The DNA of the CDR3 is TGCGCCAGCAGTACTGGCGCCTTAGACGAGACCCAGTTCTTC. Its protein is CASSTGALDETQFF. Full variable domain (rest looked up from reference TRBV5-1 and TRBJ2-1): KAGVTQTPRYLIKTRGQQVTLSCSPISGHRSVSWYQQTPGQGLQFLFEYFSETQRNKGNFPGRFSGRQFSNSRSEMNVSTLELGDSALYLCASSTGALDETQFFGPGTRLTVL.

This clonotype was observed a handful of times. The V and J genes are TRBV20-1 and TRBJ1-4; D uncertain. Germline lookup yields CDR1 DFQATT and CDR2 SNEGSKA (reference sequence). Deletions cut 1 base from V and 0 bases from J, with 12 bases between. This CDR3 contains 16 residues. The DNA for the CDR3 is TGCAGTGCTAGAGCAACTTCGGTAACAACTAATGAAAAACTGTTTTTT. As protein: CSARATSVTTNEKLFF.

V gene TRBV6-2 or TRBV6-3 combines with J gene TRBJ2-3; D is ambiguous. Trimming cost V 7 bases and J 8 bases, with 16 bases left between them. CDR1 and CDR2 from the germline V gene are MNHEY and SVGEGT. The CDR3 covers 13 residues. In DNA form, the CDR3 reads TGTGCCAGCACCTTCGGAACTCCTTCTACGCAGTATTTT. This codes for CASTFGTPSTQYF.